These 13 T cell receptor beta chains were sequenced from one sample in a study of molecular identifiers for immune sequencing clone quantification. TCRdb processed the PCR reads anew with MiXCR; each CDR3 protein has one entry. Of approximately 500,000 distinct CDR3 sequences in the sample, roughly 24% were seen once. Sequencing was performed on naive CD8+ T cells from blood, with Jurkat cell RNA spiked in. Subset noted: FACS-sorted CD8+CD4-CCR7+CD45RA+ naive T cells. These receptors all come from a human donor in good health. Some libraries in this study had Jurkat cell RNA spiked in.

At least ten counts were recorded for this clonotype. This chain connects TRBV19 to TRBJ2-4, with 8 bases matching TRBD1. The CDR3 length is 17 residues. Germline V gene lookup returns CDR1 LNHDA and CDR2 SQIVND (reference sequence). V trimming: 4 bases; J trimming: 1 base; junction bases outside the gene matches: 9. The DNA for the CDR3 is TGTGCCAGTAGTAACCCTGACAGGGGAGGTGCCAAAAACATTCAGTACTTC. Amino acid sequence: CASSNPDRGGAKNIQYF.

CDR3 sequence (DNA): TGTGCCAGCAGCGAGGACAGAGGAGATCAGCCCCAGCATTTT. Translated, it gives CASSEDRGDQPQHF. V is TRBV9 and J is TRBJ1-5; maybe TRBD1 (6 bases). This CDR3 is 14 amino acids long. The germline CDR1 and CDR2 sequences are SGDLS and YYNGEE. Deletions cut 3 bases from V and 5 bases from J, with 12 bases between.

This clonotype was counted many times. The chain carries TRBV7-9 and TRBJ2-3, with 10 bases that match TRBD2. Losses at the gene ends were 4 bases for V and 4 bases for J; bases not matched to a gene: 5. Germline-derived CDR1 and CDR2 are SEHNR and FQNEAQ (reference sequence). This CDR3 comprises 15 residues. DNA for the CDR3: TGTGCCAGCAGCTCGGGACTAGCGATCGCAGATACGCAGTATTTT. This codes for CASSSGLAIADTQYF.

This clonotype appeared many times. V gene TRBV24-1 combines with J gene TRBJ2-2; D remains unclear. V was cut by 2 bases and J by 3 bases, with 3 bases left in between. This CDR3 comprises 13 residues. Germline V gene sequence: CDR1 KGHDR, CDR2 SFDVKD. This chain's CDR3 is CATSDWDTGELFF. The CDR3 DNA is TGTGCCACCAGTGATTGGGACACCGGGGAGCTGTTTTTT.

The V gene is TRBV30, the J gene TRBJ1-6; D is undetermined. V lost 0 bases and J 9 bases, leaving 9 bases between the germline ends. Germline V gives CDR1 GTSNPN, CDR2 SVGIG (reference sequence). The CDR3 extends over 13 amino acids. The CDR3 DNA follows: TGTGCCTGGAGTGTCGGGCCGACTTCACCCCTCCACTTT. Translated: CAWSVGPTSPLHF.

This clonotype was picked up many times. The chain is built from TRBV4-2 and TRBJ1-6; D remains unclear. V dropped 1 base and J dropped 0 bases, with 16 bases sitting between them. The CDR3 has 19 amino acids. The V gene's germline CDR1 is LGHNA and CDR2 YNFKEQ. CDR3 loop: CASSQVSVAESSYNSPLHF. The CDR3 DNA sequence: TGTGCCAGCAGCCAAGTTTCCGTCGCAGAGAGCTCCTATAATTCACCCCTCCACTTT.

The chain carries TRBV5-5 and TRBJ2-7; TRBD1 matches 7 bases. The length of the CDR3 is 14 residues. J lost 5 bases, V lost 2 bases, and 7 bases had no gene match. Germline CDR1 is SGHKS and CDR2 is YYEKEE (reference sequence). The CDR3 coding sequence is TGTGCCAGCAGCTTACAGGGGATACCCCACGAGCAGTACTTC. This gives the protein CASSLQGIPHEQYF.

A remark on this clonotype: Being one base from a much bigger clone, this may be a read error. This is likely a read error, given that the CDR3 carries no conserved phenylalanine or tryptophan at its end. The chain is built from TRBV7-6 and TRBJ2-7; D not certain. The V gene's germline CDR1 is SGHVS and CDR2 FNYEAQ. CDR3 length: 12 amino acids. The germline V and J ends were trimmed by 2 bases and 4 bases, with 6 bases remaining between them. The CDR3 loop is CASSLMEYEQYL. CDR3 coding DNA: TGTGCCAGCAGCTTAATGGAGTACGAGCAGTACCTC.

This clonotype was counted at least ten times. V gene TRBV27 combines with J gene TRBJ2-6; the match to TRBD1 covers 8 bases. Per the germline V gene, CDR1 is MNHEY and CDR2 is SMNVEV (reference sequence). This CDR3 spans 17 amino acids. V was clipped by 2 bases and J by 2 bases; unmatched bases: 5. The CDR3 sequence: CASSLIAGGAGANVLTF. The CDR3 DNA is TGTGCCAGCAGTTTAATCGCAGGGGGCGCTGGGGCCAACGTCCTGACTTTC.

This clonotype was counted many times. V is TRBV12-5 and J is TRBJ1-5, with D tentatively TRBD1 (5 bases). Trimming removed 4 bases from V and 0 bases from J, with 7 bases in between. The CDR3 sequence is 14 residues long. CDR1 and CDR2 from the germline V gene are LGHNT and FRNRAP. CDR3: CASGYTGSNQPQHF. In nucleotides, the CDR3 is TGTGCTAGTGGTTACACAGGTAGCAATCAGCCCCAGCATTTT.

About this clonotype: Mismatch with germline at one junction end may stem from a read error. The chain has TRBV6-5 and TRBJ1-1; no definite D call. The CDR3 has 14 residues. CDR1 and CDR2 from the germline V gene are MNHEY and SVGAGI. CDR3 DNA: TGTGCCAGCAGTTTTCTCGAGCTCAACACTGAAACTTTCTTT. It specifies CASSFLELNTETFF.

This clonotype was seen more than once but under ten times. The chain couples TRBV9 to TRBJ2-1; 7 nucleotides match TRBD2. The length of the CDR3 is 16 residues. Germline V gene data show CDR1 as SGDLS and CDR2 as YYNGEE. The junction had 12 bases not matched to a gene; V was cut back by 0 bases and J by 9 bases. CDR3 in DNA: TGTGCCAGCAGCGTAGCTGGGAGGGCCCGGGGTGGTGAGCAGTTCTTC. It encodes CASSVAGRARGGEQFF. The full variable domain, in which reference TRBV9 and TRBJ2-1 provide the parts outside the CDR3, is DSGVTQTPKHLITATGQRVTLRCSPRSGDLSVYWYQQSLDQGLQFLIQYYNGEERAKGNILERFSAQQFPDLHSELNLSSLELGDSALYFCASSVAGRARGGEQFFGPGTRLTVL.

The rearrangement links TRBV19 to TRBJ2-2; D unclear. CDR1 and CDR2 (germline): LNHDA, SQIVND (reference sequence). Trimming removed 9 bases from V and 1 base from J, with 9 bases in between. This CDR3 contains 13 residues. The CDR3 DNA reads TGTGCCAGCCCCAAAGAGAACACCGGGGAGCTGTTTTTT. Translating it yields CASPKENTGELFF.